The source of this T cell receptor beta chain is a study of early T cells in non-severe SARS-CoV-2 infection. Across the study: RNA in bulk from unsorted whole blood was sequenced, and chains were unpaired. Study-wide results and limits: VDJdb-based matching was biased toward anti-spike CD8 responses and missed private and CD4 specificities.

Unique molecular identifiers were affixed to single, distinct cDNA molecules. One entry per CDR3 protein results from TCRdb running MiXCR on the 5' RACE reads. The data show 70,000 to 95,000 distinct CDR3 sequences, roughly 14% seen once. V lost 1 base and J 8 bases, leaving 8 bases between the germline ends. From germline, CDR1 is DFQATT and CDR2 SNEGSKA (reference sequence). The CDR3 length is 11 residues. In regard to this clonotype: Its antigen is not known.

This TCR came from an adult who was a healthcare worker with PCR-confirmed SARS-CoV-2 infection or an uninfected control (not recorded which). Specimen: whole blood. The chain couples TRBV20-1 to TRBJ1-2; the D is unclear. The CDR3 here is CSARGGPGYTF. The CDR3 bases are TGCAGTGCTAGAGGAGGGCCCGGCTACACCTTC.